This T cell receptor (beta chain) was identified during a study of cytomegalovirus exposure and HLA in healthy donors. Overall study findings and caveats: An ancestry cluster, one associated with Asian ancestry, reportedly showed fewer N-insertions than the approximately 670-donor mean in a later analysis.

About this clone itself: Antigen unknown.

The V and J ends lost 4 bases and 3 bases, in that order; junction bases with no gene match: 7. This CDR3 has 16 residues. From germline, CDR1 is SGHKS and CDR2 YYEKEE (reference sequence). Researchers ran the PCR with 60 Vbeta and 13 Jbeta primers. Some clones are missing from TCRdb's copy, which holds only in-frame ones; the method was immunoSEQ multiplex PCR. The table has 200,000 or so clones, 75% to 85% seen once; the top ten hold around 2.1%. Sequencing input: PBMCs. This TCR derives from a woman under 30 in good health and CMV-seropositive. The chain links TRBV5-5 to TRBJ1-6; TRBD1 aligns across 7 bases. The CDR3 here is CASSRETGIYNSPLHF. DNA of the CDR3: TGTGCCAGCAGCAGGGAGACAGGGATCTATAATTCACCCCTCCACTTT.